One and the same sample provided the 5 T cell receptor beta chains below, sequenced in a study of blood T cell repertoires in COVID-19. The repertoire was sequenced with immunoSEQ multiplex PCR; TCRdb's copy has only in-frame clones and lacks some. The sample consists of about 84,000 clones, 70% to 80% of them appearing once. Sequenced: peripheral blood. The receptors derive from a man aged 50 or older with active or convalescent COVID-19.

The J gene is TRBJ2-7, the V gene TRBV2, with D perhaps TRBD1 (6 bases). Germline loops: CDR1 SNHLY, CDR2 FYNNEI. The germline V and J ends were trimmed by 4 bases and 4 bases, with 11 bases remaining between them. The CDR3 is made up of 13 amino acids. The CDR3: CASSAYREYEQYF. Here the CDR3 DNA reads TGTGCCAGCAGTGCATACAGGGAGTACGAGCAGTACTTC.

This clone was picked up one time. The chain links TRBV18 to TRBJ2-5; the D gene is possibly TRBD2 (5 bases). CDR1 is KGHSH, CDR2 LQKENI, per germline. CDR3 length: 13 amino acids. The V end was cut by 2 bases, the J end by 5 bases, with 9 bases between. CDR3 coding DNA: TGTGCCAGCTCACCATTGAGAGGGGAGACCCAGTACTTC. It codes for CASSPLRGETQYF.

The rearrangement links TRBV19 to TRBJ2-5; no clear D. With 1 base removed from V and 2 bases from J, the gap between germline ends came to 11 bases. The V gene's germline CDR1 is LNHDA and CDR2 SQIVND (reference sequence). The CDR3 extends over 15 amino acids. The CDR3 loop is CASSIGVNPQETQYF. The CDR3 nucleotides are TGTGCCAGTAGTATAGGCGTCAATCCTCAAGAGACCCAGTACTTC.

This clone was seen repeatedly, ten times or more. CDR3 sequence: CASSLGVTGDGYTF. In nucleotides, the CDR3 is TGTGCCAGCAGCTTAGGAGTCACAGGGGATGGCTACACCTTC. V is TRBV7-6 and J is TRBJ1-2; 7 bases match TRBD1. Germline V gene data show CDR1 as SGHVS and CDR2 as FNYEAQ. Unmatched junction bases numbered 5, after V lost 1 base and J lost 6 bases. The CDR3 spans 14 residues.

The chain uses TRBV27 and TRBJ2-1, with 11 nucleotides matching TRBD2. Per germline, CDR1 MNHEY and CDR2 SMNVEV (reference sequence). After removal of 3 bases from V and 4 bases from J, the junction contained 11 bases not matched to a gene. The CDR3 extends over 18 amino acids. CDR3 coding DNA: TGTGCCAGCAGTTTCCTACCCCCAACTAGCGGGGGATACAATGAGCAGTTCTTC. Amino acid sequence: CASSFLPPTSGGYNEQFF.